This is a list of T cell receptor beta chains from one sample in a study of blood T cell repertoires in COVID-19. TCRdb's table, derived via immunoSEQ multiplex PCR, lists solely in-frame clones and lacks some. Of hundreds of thousands of clones listed, roughly 91% are singletons. Sequencing was done on a sample of PBMCs or T cells enriched from blood (not recorded which). These receptor sequences come from a woman aged 45 to 65 who had been exposed to COVID-19. CDR3s include the opening cysteine and the closing phenylalanine or tryptophan. A D gene is named only where the DNA matches it firmly. Some rows have no size entry. The others give once, few or many, or a class for an expanded clone.

clone size: NA; J gene: TRBJ2-5; D gene: TRBD2; V gene: TRBV12-3/TRBV12-4; CDR3 DNA: TGTGCCAGCAGTTCTAGCGGGGAGACCCAGTACTTC; CDR3 protein: CASSSSGETQYF
clone size: NA; J gene: TRBJ1-5; D gene: NA; V gene: TRBV19; CDR3 DNA: TGTGCCAGTAGTAGTGACAGCAGCAATCAGCCCCAGCATTTT; CDR3 protein: CASSSDSSNQPQHF
clone size: NA; J gene: TRBJ2-3; D gene: NA; V gene: TRBV9; CDR3 DNA: TGTGCCAGCAGCGTAGGGGACACCACAGATACGCAGTATTTT; CDR3 protein: CASSVGDTTDTQYF
clone size: NA; J gene: TRBJ2-3; D gene: TRBD2; V gene: TRBV3-1/TRBV3-2; CDR3 DNA: TGTGCCAGCAGCCAAGATAACCTAGCGGGGGGCACAGATACGCAGTATTTT; CDR3 protein: CASSQDNLAGGTDTQYF
clone size: NA; J gene: TRBJ2-5; D gene: NA; V gene: TRBV5-6; CDR3 DNA: TGTGCCAGCAGCTTGGGGATGAGCGGGCTACCCGGGGCAGAGACCCAGTACTTC; CDR3 protein: CASSLGMSGLPGAETQYF
clone size: NA; J gene: TRBJ2-2; D gene: NA; V gene: TRBV5-8; CDR3 DNA: TGTGCCAGCAGCCAGACACCAGCCTTCGCGAACACCGGGGAGCTGTTTTTT; CDR3 protein: CASSQTPAFANTGELFF
clone size: NA; J gene: TRBJ2-5; D gene: TRBD2; V gene: TRBV18; CDR3 DNA: TGTGCCAGCTCACCGGGACTAGCGGGGGGCGAGACCCAGTACTTC; CDR3 protein: CASSPGLAGGETQYF
clone size: few; J gene: TRBJ1-1; D gene: NA; V gene: TRBV11-2; CDR3 DNA: TGTGCCAGCAGGCTGGGGGCCGGCACTGAAGCTTTCTTT; CDR3 protein: CASRLGAGTEAFF
clone size: NA; J gene: TRBJ1-3; D gene: TRBD1; V gene: TRBV3-1/TRBV3-2; CDR3 DNA: TGTGCCAGCAGCCAGGGACAGGCGATTTTATCTGGAAACACCATATATTTT; CDR3 protein: CASSQGQAILSGNTIYF
clone size: NA; J gene: TRBJ1-2; D gene: NA; V gene: TRBV5-6; CDR3 DNA: TGTGCCAGCAGCTGGGGGGTGACTAACTATGGCTACACCTTC; CDR3 protein: CASSWGVTNYGYTF
clone size: NA; J gene: TRBJ1-1; D gene: NA; V gene: TRBV20-1; CDR3 DNA: TGCAGTGCGGACAGACACACTGAAGCTTTCTTT; CDR3 protein: CSADRHTEAFF
clone size: NA; J gene: TRBJ1-1; D gene: NA; V gene: TRBV20-1; CDR3 DNA: TGCAGCACAGGGTACACTGAAGCTTTCTTT; CDR3 protein: CSTGYTEAFF
clone size: once; J gene: TRBJ2-1; D gene: NA; V gene: TRBV5-6; CDR3 DNA: TGTGCCAGCAGCCAGAGACGGAGCTCCTACAATGAGCAGTTCTTC; CDR3 protein: CASSQRRSSYNEQFF
clone size: NA; J gene: TRBJ1-6; D gene: NA; V gene: TRBV18; CDR3 DNA: TGTGCCAGCTCACCGACAGCGTATAATTCACCCCTCCACTTT; CDR3 protein: CASSPTAYNSPLHF
clone size: NA; J gene: TRBJ2-7; D gene: TRBD1; V gene: TRBV5-1; CDR3 DNA: TGCGCCAGTTCGACAGGGGCTACCTACGAGCAGTACTTC; CDR3 protein: CASSTGATYEQYF
clone size: NA; J gene: TRBJ1-4; D gene: NA; V gene: TRBV5-1; CDR3 DNA: TGCGCCAGCAGCTTGGCCCCCAGGGGCGGTAGAAAACTGTTTTTT; CDR3 protein: CASSLAPRGGRKLFF
clone size: NA; J gene: TRBJ2-7; D gene: NA; V gene: TRBV5-1; CDR3 DNA: TGCGCCAGCAGCTTGGGGGGGACAATGGCCTACGAGCAGTACTTC; CDR3 protein: CASSLGGTMAYEQYF
clone size: NA; J gene: TRBJ1-3; D gene: NA; V gene: TRBV2; CDR3 DNA: TGTGCCAGCAGTGAGGGCCCATACGACCCTGGAAACACCATATATTTT; CDR3 protein: CASSEGPYDPGNTIYF
clone size: NA; J gene: TRBJ1-2; D gene: NA; V gene: TRBV28; CDR3 DNA: TGTGCCAGCAGTTTCGGCCAGGGCGATGGCTACACCTTC; CDR3 protein: CASSFGQGDGYTF
clone size: NA; J gene: TRBJ2-7; D gene: NA; V gene: TRBV6-5; CDR3 DNA: TGTGCCAGCAGAAGCCAGGGGGGTGAGCAGTACTTC; CDR3 protein: CASRSQGGEQYF
clone size: NA; J gene: TRBJ1-1; D gene: NA; V gene: TRBV4-1; CDR3 DNA: TGCGCCAGCAGCCGACCCACGGCGGGGCAGAACACTGAAGCTTTCTTT; CDR3 protein: CASSRPTAGQNTEAFF
clone size: NA; J gene: TRBJ1-4; D gene: NA; V gene: TRBV7-2; CDR3 DNA: TGTGCCAGCAGCTTATACAGGGATAATGAAAAACTGTTTTTT; CDR3 protein: CASSLYRDNEKLFF
clone size: NA; J gene: TRBJ1-2; D gene: TRBD1; V gene: TRBV7-9; CDR3 DNA: TGTGCCAGCACCGACCCGGGACAGTCGATCTATGGCTACACCTTC; CDR3 protein: CASTDPGQSIYGYTF
clone size: NA; J gene: TRBJ1-2; D gene: TRBD1; V gene: TRBV28; CDR3 DNA: TGTGCCAGCAGTTCAACAGGGGCGATTGGCTACACCTTC; CDR3 protein: CASSSTGAIGYTF
clone size: few; J gene: TRBJ2-7; D gene: TRBD2; V gene: TRBV6-5; CDR3 DNA: TGTGCCCTAGCGGGGGGTAACCTAGGGGAGCAGTACTTC; CDR3 protein: CALAGGNLGEQYF
clone size: NA; J gene: TRBJ1-1; D gene: NA; V gene: TRBV28; CDR3 DNA: TGTGCCAGCAGTTTGGGGGCGTCAGGAGCCTTGGGCACTGAAGCTTTCTTT; CDR3 protein: CASSLGASGALGTEAFF
clone size: NA; J gene: TRBJ2-3; D gene: TRBD2; V gene: TRBV3-1/TRBV3-2; CDR3 DNA: TGTGCCAGCAGCCACACTAGCGGGGGGTACACAGATACGCAGTATTTT; CDR3 protein: CASSHTSGGYTDTQYF
clone size: NA; J gene: TRBJ2-1; D gene: NA; V gene: TRBV5-1; CDR3 DNA: TGCGCCAGCAGCTTGGGGGTAGGGGCCTACAATGAGCAGTTCTTC; CDR3 protein: CASSLGVGAYNEQFF
clone size: NA; J gene: TRBJ1-1; D gene: NA; V gene: TRBV3-1/TRBV3-2; CDR3 DNA: TGTGCCAGCAGCCAAGTTGCAGGGCGGACTGAAGCTTTCTTT; CDR3 protein: CASSQVAGRTEAFF
clone size: NA; J gene: TRBJ1-5; D gene: NA; V gene: TRBV19; CDR3 DNA: TGTGCCAGTAGTCTCTACCATAGCAATCAGCCCCAGCATTTT; CDR3 protein: CASSLYHSNQPQHF
clone size: NA; J gene: TRBJ2-5; D gene: TRBD1; V gene: TRBV6-2/TRBV6-3; CDR3 DNA: TGTGCCAGCAGTTACGAGTTTGGACAGGGGGCATCAGAGACCCAGTACTTC; CDR3 protein: CASSYEFGQGASETQYF
clone size: NA; J gene: TRBJ2-1; D gene: NA; V gene: TRBV7-2; CDR3 DNA: TGTGCCAGCAGCTTAATAGGCGGTACTCTAACCAATGAGCAGTTCTTC; CDR3 protein: CASSLIGGTLTNEQFF
clone size: NA; J gene: TRBJ1-1; D gene: NA; V gene: TRBV5-1; CDR3 DNA: TGCGCCAGCAGCCCGGACACTCCGGACACTGAAGCTTTCTTT; CDR3 protein: CASSPDTPDTEAFF
clone size: NA; J gene: TRBJ2-1; D gene: TRBD2; V gene: TRBV3-1/TRBV3-2; CDR3 DNA: TGTGCCAGCAGCCAACCCCCGCCTTGGAGCGGGGGGGCTAATGAGCAGTTCTTC; CDR3 protein: CASSQPPPWSGGANEQFF
clone size: NA; J gene: TRBJ2-1; D gene: TRBD2; V gene: TRBV11-2; CDR3 DNA: TGTGCCAGCAGCTCCTTAGCGGGGGGGAGCTCCTACAATGAGCAGTTCTTC; CDR3 protein: CASSSLAGGSSYNEQFF
clone size: NA; J gene: TRBJ2-7; D gene: NA; V gene: TRBV18; CDR3 DNA: TGTGCCAGCTCACCACCTCTTCGAAGCTCCGAGCAGTACTTC; CDR3 protein: CASSPPLRSSEQYF
clone size: NA; J gene: TRBJ1-1; D gene: TRBD1; V gene: TRBV28; CDR3 DNA: TGTGCCAGCAGAACCGGACAGGGTGGGGGAACTGAAGCTTTCTTT; CDR3 protein: CASRTGQGGGTEAFF
clone size: few; J gene: TRBJ1-1; D gene: NA; V gene: TRBV28; CDR3 DNA: TGTGCCAGCAGTGGTCCGTGGCAGGCGAACACTGAAGCTTTCTTT; CDR3 protein: CASSGPWQANTEAFF
clone size: NA; J gene: TRBJ2-1; D gene: NA; V gene: TRBV5-1; CDR3 DNA: TGCGCCAGCAGCTTGCGGCCGCGCGGCGGCGGTGAGCAGTTCTTC; CDR3 protein: CASSLRPRGGGEQFF
clone size: NA; J gene: TRBJ2-1; D gene: NA; V gene: TRBV5-6; CDR3 DNA: TGTGCCAGCAGCCTGGGGAGAGACAATGAGCAGTTCTTC; CDR3 protein: CASSLGRDNEQFF
clone size: NA; J gene: TRBJ2-7; D gene: TRBD1; V gene: TRBV27; CDR3 DNA: TGTGCCAGCAGTAACAGGGGCTCCTACGAGCAGTACTTC; CDR3 protein: CASSNRGSYEQYF
clone size: once; J gene: TRBJ1-5; D gene: TRBD1; V gene: TRBV28; CDR3 DNA: TGTGCCAGCAGTTTCCGGCGGGGATTTGAGGGGGCAATCAATCAGCCCCAGCATTTT; CDR3 protein: CASSFRRGFEGAINQPQHF
clone size: NA; J gene: TRBJ2-7; D gene: NA; V gene: TRBV5-4; CDR3 DNA: TGTGCCAGCAGCAGAAGGGGGGGCAAGGTCGACGAGCAGTACTTC; CDR3 protein: CASSRRGGKVDEQYF
clone size: NA; J gene: TRBJ2-7; D gene: TRBD1; V gene: TRBV19; CDR3 DNA: TGTGCCAGTAGTATAGATATGCGACAGGGGGCCTACGAGCAGTACTTC; CDR3 protein: CASSIDMRQGAYEQYF
clone size: once; J gene: TRBJ1-4; D gene: TRBD1; V gene: TRBV18; CDR3 DNA: TGTGCCAGCTCACCTCGAGACAGGGGACATGAAAAACTGTTTTTT; CDR3 protein: CASSPRDRGHEKLFF
clone size: NA; J gene: TRBJ2-1; D gene: TRBD2; V gene: TRBV7-2; CDR3 DNA: TGTGCCAGCAGCTTATGGACTAGCGGGGGCGGTGAGCAGTTCTTC; CDR3 protein: CASSLWTSGGGEQFF
clone size: NA; J gene: TRBJ1-2; D gene: NA; V gene: TRBV7-9; CDR3 DNA: TGTGCCAGCAGCCCCCCGGACAGAGATGGCTACACCTTC; CDR3 protein: CASSPPDRDGYTF
clone size: few; J gene: TRBJ1-5; D gene: NA; V gene: TRBV27; CDR3 DNA: TGTGCCAGCAGTTTGGGCAGAAATCAGCCCCAGCATTTT; CDR3 protein: CASSLGRNQPQHF
clone size: few; J gene: TRBJ2-1; D gene: NA; V gene: TRBV11-3; CDR3 DNA: TGTGCCAGCAGCTTAGATCCCCTCTCAGGGAATGAGCAGTTCTTC; CDR3 protein: CASSLDPLSGNEQFF